Listed here are 3 T cell receptor beta chains from one sample, sequenced in a study of T-cell reconstitution after alpha-beta-depleted transplantation in children. Using unique molecular identifiers, the investigators prepared the TCRbeta library. Each CDR3 protein gets one entry after TCRdb re-called the PCR reads with MiXCR. The sample contains hundreds of thousands of distinct CDR3 sequences, over 9.5% of which appear only once. The input for sequencing was PBMCs, taken before TCRalphabeta/CD19-depleted stem cell transplant. The receptors come from a boy less than two years old with acute myeloid leukemia, due to receive a stem cell transplant.

This clonotype was seen at least ten times. This chain links TRBV7-8 with TRBJ2-7; 9 nucleotides match TRBD1. J was trimmed by 3 bases and V by 2 bases; bases with no gene match: 8. Germline V gene data show CDR1 as SGHVS and CDR2 as FQNEAQ. The CDR3 totals 16 residues. CDR3 nucleotides: TGTGCCAGCAGCTTACCCACAGGGGGCGCAAACTACGAGCAGTACTTC. This codes for CASSLPTGGANYEQYF.

This clonotype came up a few times. The chain combines TRBV7-2 with TRBJ1-4; D gene uncertain. In germline, CDR1 is SGHTA, CDR2 FQGNSA. V was trimmed by 1 base and J by 6 bases, leaving 6 bases between them. The CDR3 runs to 13 residues. CDR3 loop: CASSLDPYEKLFF. The CDR3 DNA is TGTGCCAGCAGCTTAGATCCATATGAAAAACTGTTTTTT.

This clonotype was counted a few times. The V call is TRBV11-1, the J call TRBJ2-3; 11 nucleotides match TRBD2. CDR3 size: 18 residues. With 5 bases clipped from V and 1 base from J, the junction kept 11 bases outside the gene matches. Germline loops: CDR1 SGHAT, CDR2 FQDESV (reference sequence). The CDR3 DNA is TGTGCCAGCAGCCCCGGGACTAGCGGCCCTGGGGGCACAGATACGCAGTATTTT. Encoded protein: CASSPGTSGPGGTDTQYF.